The rows below give T cell receptor beta chains drawn from one sample of a study of T cell repertoires in cytomegalovirus infection. Using its own MiXCR run on the reads, TCRdb lists one record per CDR3 protein. This sample has tens of thousands of distinct CDR3 sequences, with 20% to 25% found just once. These TCRs' antigens remain unknown. The sample here was CD8+ T cells from cultured PBMCs, taken from culture after CMV antigen stimulation. The receptors were sampled from a human donor in good health (CMV status not recorded). Some clones in this sample may be carry-over from other donors' samples. Both conserved end residues are part of each CDR3. A D gene is named only where the DNA matches it firmly. A clone size is listed for some rows: how often the clone was seen (once, few, many), or a class if it is expanded.

abundance	d_gene	v_gene	j_gene	CDR3aa	CDR3nt
few	TRBD2	TRBV7-2	TRBJ2-1	CASSLRSLAGDHEQFF	TGTGCCAGCAGCTTAAGGTCCCTAGCGGGGGACCATGAGCAGTTCTTC
NA	NA	TRBV7-6	TRBJ1-5	CASSLGGSQPQHF	TGTGCCAGCAGCTTAGGGGGGAGTCAGCCCCAGCATTTT
NA	NA	TRBV28	TRBJ1-5	CASSLNDRNQPQHF	TGTGCCAGCAGTTTGAATGACAGAAATCAGCCCCAGCATTTT
few	NA	TRBV7-2	TRBJ1-2	CASSPSITGGGDGYTF	TGTGCCAGCAGCCCTTCCATCACCGGAGGTGGAGATGGCTACACCTTC
NA	NA	TRBV29-1	TRBJ1-2	CSVGGSVYGYTF	TGCAGCGTTGGGGGTTCGGTTTATGGCTACACCTTC
NA	NA	TRBV25-1	TRBJ1-2	CASSRGAYGYTF	TGTGCCAGCAGTAGGGGGGCCTATGGCTACACCTTC
NA	TRBD1	TRBV29-1	TRBJ1-2	CSVPYRDRAGGYTF	TGCAGCGTTCCTTACCGGGACAGGGCGGGTGGCTACACCTTC
NA	NA	TRBV6-2/TRBV6-3	TRBJ2-7	CASSYGRDEQYF	TGTGCCAGCAGTTACGGTCGGGACGAGCAGTACTTC
NA	TRBD1	TRBV7-8	TRBJ1-4	CASSTLQGIDEKLFF	TGTGCCAGCAGCACTCTACAGGGGATCGATGAAAAACTGTTTTTT
once	NA	TRBV2	TRBJ1-2	CASNQPGTDVYGYTF	TGTGCCAGCAACCAGCCCGGGACGGACGTCTATGGCTACACCTTC
once	NA	TRBV6-2/TRBV6-3	TRBJ2-7	CASSYSTYEQYF	TGTGCCAGCAGTTACTCCACCTACGAGCAGTACTTC
NA	NA	TRBV7-2	TRBJ2-1	CASSFSGNEQFF	TGTGCCAGCAGCTTCTCAGGGAATGAGCAGTTCTTC
few	NA	TRBV28	TRBJ1-1	CASGSVISGAFF	TGTGCCAGCGGTTCTGTGATTAGTGGAGCTTTCTTT
NA	TRBD2	TRBV5-6	TRBJ2-2	CASILAGNTGELFF	TGTGCCAGCATCCTAGCGGGGAACACCGGGGAGCTGTTTTTT
NA	NA	TRBV4-3	TRBJ2-7	CASSQEIVYEQYF	TGCGCCAGCAGCCAAGAGATCGTCTACGAGCAGTACTTC
few	NA	TRBV7-2	TRBJ2-7	CASLRGVGSYEQYF	TGTGCCAGCCTCCGAGGAGTGGGGAGTTACGAGCAGTACTTC
once	TRBD1	TRBV7-2	TRBJ1-2	CASRTWDRGNYGYTF	TGTGCCAGCAGAACCTGGGACAGGGGAAACTATGGCTACACCTTC
few	NA	TRBV27	TRBJ1-1	CASSTRQENTEAFF	TGTGCCAGCAGTACGCGACAGGAGAACACTGAAGCTTTCTTT
few	NA	TRBV4-1	TRBJ2-7	CASSQDEDSLSYEQYF	TGCGCCAGCAGCCAAGACGAGGATTCCCTCTCCTACGAGCAGTACTTC
NA	NA	TRBV7-2	TRBJ2-7	CASSGRAYEQYF	TGTGCCAGCAGCGGACGTGCGTACGAGCAGTACTTC
many	NA	TRBV27	TRBJ1-2	CASSFGKSRGYTF	TGTGCCAGCAGTTTTGGAAAATCTCGGGGCTACACCTTC
NA	NA	TRBV7-3	TRBJ1-1	CASSLIRDRVNTEAFF	TGTGCCAGCAGCTTAATTCGGGACCGAGTGAACACTGAAGCTTTCTTT
NA	NA	TRBV6-2/TRBV6-3	TRBJ1-6	CASTPPLHF	TGTGCCAGCACTCCTCCCCTCCACTTT
few	NA	TRBV27	TRBJ1-1	CASSFYRIGGLNTEAFF	TGTGCCAGCAGTTTCTATCGGATAGGGGGTCTGAACACTGAAGCTTTCTTT
NA	NA	TRBV29-1	TRBJ1-2	CSVVWGDSDYGYTF	TGCAGCGTTGTCTGGGGGGATAGTGACTATGGCTACACCTTC
NA	NA	TRBV6-1	TRBJ1-1	CASSDVVNTEAFF	TGTGCCAGCAGTGATGTTGTGAACACTGAAGCTTTCTTT
few	NA	TRBV5-6	TRBJ1-1	CASSLPVNTEAFF	TGTGCCAGCAGCTTGCCGGTGAACACTGAAGCTTTCTTT
once	NA	TRBV27	TRBJ1-1	CASFDSLTEAFF	TGTGCCAGCTTCGACAGTCTCACTGAAGCTTTCTTT
NA	NA	TRBV7-2	TRBJ1-6	CASSLLRTAGSPLHF	TGTGCCAGCAGCCTCCTACGGACGGCTGGCTCACCCCTCCACTTT
few	NA	TRBV9	TRBJ2-7	CASSEGENPEQYF	TGTGCCAGCAGCGAAGGGGAAAACCCCGAGCAGTACTTC
NA	NA	TRBV6-5	TRBJ2-1	CASSYGGGFGVYNEQFF	TGTGCCAGCAGTTACGGAGGCGGATTTGGAGTATACAATGAGCAGTTCTTC
NA	NA	TRBV27	TRBJ1-2	CASSLDASHGYTF	TGTGCCAGCAGTTTAGACGCATCGCATGGCTACACCTTC
NA	NA	TRBV7-2	TRBJ2-7	CASSSLHEQYF	TGTGCCAGCAGCAGCCTCCACGAGCAGTACTTC
NA	NA	TRBV29-1	TRBJ1-2	CSVESRGYGYTF	TGCAGCGTTGAGAGCAGGGGCTATGGCTACACCTTC
NA	NA	TRBV7-8	TRBJ2-5	CASLKGGGETQYF	TGTGCCAGCCTTAAAGGGGGGGGTGAGACCCAGTACTTC
NA	TRBD1	TRBV7-9	TRBJ1-2	CASSSGTGDHYGYTF	TGTGCCAGCAGTTCCGGGACAGGGGATCACTATGGCTACACCTTC
NA	NA	TRBV13	TRBJ1-3	CASSLESLQSSGNTIYF	TGTGCCAGCAGCTTAGAATCGTTGCAGAGCTCTGGAAACACCATATATTTT
few	TRBD1	TRBV7-8	TRBJ2-7	CASSLEGTGNYEQYF	TGTGCCAGCAGCTTAGAAGGGACAGGGAACTACGAGCAGTACTTC
few	TRBD2	TRBV15	TRBJ2-3	CATSRPRGLLAGGSTDTQYF	TGTGCCACCAGCAGACCCCGGGGACTCCTAGCGGGGGGAAGCACAGATACGCAGTATTTT
NA	NA	TRBV4-1	TRBJ1-2	CASSQDGQALHF	TGCGCCAGCAGCCAAGATGGGCAGGCCCTCCACTTC
NA	NA	TRBV27	TRBJ2-1	CASSFTSRTEKGSYDNEQFF	TGTGCCAGCAGTTTCACCTCCCGGACAGAGAAAGGGAGCTACGACAATGAGCAGTTCTTC
NA	NA	TRBV7-9	TRBJ2-3	CASSFPDSPAEQYF	TGTGCCAGCAGCTTCCCGGACAGCCCTGCGGAGCAGTATTTT
NA	TRBD2	TRBV7-6	TRBJ2-5	CASSWNSGTRGQETQYF	TGTGCCAGCAGCTGGAACTCCGGGACTAGAGGTCAAGAGACCCAGTACTTC